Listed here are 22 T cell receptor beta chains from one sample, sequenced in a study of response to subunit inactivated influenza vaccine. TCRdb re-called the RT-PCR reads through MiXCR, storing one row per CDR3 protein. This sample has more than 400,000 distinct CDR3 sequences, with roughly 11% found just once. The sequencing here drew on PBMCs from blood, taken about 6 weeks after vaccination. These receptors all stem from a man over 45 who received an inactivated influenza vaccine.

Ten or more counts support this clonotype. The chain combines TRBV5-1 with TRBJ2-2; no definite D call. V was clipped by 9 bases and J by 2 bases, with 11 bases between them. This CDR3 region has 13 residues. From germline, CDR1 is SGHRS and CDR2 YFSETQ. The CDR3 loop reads CATRPDNTGELFF. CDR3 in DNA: TGCGCCACTCGTCCAGACAACACCGGGGAGCTGTTTTTT. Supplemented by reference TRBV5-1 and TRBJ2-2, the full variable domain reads KAGVTQTPRYLIKTRGQQVTLSCSPISGHRSVSWYQQTPGQGLQFLFEYFSETQRNKGNFPGRFSGRQFSNSRSEMNVSTLELGDSALYLCATRPDNTGELFFGEGSRLTVL.

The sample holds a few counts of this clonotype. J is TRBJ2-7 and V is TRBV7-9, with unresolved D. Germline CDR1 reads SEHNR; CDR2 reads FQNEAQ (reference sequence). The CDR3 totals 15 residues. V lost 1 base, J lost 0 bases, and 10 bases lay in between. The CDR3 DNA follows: TGTGCCAGCAGCTTAGAGACATTTAGCTCCTACGAGCAGTACTTC. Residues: CASSLETFSSYEQYF.

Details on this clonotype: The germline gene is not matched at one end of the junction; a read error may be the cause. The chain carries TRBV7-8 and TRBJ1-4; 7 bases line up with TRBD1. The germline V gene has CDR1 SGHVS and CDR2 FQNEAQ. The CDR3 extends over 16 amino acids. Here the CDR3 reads CASSFQRTGSNEKLVF. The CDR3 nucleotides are TGTGCCAGCAGCTTTCAAAGGACAGGCAGTAATGAAAAACTGGTTTTT.

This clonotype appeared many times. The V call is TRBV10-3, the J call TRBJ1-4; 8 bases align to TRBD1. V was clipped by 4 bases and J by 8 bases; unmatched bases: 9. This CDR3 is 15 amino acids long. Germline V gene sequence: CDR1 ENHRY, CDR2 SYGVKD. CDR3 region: CAISVTGGSEEKLFF. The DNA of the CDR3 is TGTGCCATCAGTGTCACAGGGGGGAGCGAAGAAAAACTGTTTTTT.

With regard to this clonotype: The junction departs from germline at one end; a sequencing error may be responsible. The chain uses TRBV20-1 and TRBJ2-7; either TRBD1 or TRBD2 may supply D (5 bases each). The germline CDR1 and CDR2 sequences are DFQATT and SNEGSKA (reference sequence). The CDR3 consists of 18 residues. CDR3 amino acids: CCARDLGVSIGSNYEQYF. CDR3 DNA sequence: TGCTGTGCTAGAGATCTGGGGGTTTCGATTGGGAGCAACTACGAGCAGTACTTC.

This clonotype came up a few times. This CDR3 reads CSARQGINQPQHF. The CDR3 DNA is TGCAGTGCTAGGCAGGGTATCAATCAGCCCCAGCATTTT. The V and J genes are TRBV20-1 and TRBJ1-5, with a tentative D call TRBD1 (5 bases). V was shortened by 3 bases and J by 3 bases, with 9 bases between the two germline ends. The CDR3 contains 13 residues. Germline CDR1 and CDR2: DFQATT and SNEGSKA (reference sequence).

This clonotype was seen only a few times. As DNA, the CDR3 is TGTGCCAGCAGCTTGGTGGGGACGGAAAATTTACGAGAGACCCAGTACTTC. It specifies CASSLVGTENLRETQYF. The V and J genes are TRBV5-4 and TRBJ2-5; tentatively, D is TRBD1 or TRBD2 (5 bases each). V was pared by 0 bases and J by 4 bases, with 19 bases between. The length of the CDR3 is 17 residues. CDR1 is SGHNT and CDR2 is YYREEE in the germline V gene (reference sequence). The whole variable domain, filled in from reference TRBV5-4 and TRBJ2-5, reads ETGVTQSPTHLIKTRGQQVTLRCSSQSGHNTVSWYQQALGQGPQFIFQYYREEENGRGNFPPRFSGLQFPNYSSELNVNALELDDSALYLCASSLVGTENLRETQYFGPGTRLLVL.

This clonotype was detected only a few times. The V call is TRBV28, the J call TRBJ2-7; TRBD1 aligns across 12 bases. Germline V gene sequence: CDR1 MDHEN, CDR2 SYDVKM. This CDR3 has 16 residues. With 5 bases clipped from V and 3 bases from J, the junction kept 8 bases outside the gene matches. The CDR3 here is CASSPAGTGGFYEQYF. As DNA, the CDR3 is TGTGCCAGCAGTCCAGCCGGGACAGGGGGCTTCTACGAGCAGTACTTC.

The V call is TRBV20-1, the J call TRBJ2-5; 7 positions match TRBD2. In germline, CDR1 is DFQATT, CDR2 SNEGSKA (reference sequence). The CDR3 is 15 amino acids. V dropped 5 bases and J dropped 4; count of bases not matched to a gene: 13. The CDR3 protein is CSAPDSREFPETQYF. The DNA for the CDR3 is TGCAGTGCTCCCGACTCGCGGGAGTTCCCAGAGACCCAGTACTTC.

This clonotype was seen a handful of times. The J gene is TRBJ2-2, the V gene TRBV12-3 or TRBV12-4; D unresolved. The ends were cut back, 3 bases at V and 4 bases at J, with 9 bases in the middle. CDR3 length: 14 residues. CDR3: CASSFLSSTGELFF. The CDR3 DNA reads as TGTGCCAGCAGTTTCTTGTCATCCACCGGGGAGCTGTTTTTT.

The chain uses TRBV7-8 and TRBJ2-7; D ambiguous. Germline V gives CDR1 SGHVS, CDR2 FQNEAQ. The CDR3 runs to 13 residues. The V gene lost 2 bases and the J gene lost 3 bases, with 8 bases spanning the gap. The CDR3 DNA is TGTGCCAGCAGCTTAAGGGCTGTCTACGAGCAGTACTTC. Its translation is CASSLRAVYEQYF.

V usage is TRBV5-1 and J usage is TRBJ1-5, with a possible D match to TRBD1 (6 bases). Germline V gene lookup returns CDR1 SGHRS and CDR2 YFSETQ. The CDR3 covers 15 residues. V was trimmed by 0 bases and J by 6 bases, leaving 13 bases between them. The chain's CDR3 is CASSLEGRGGQPQHF. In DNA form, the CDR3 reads TGCGCCAGCAGCTTGGAGGGCCGAGGGGGTCAGCCCCAGCATTTT.

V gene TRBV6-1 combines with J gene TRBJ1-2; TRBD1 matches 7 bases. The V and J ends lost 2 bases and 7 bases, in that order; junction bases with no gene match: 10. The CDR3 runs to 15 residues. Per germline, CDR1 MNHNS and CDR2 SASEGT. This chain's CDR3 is CASSETRGRGFGYTF. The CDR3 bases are TGTGCCAGCAGTGAAACGAGGGGGCGAGGTTTTGGCTACACCTTC.

As DNA, the CDR3 is TGCGCCAGCAGCTTAAACGAAGGGAGCACCGGGGAGCTGTTTTTT. Its translation: CASSLNEGSTGELFF. The V gene is TRBV5-1, the J gene TRBJ2-2; the D gene is possibly TRBD2 (5 bases). The V gene's germline CDR1 is SGHRS and CDR2 YFSETQ. This CDR3 region has 15 residues. V lost 2 bases, J lost 4 bases, and 12 bases lay in between.

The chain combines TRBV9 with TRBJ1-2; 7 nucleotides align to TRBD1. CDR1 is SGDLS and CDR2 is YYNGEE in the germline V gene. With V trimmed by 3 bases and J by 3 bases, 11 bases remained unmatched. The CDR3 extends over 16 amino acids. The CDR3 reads CASSEESTGFDYGYTF. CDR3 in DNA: TGTGCCAGCAGCGAGGAATCGACAGGGTTCGACTATGGCTACACCTTC.

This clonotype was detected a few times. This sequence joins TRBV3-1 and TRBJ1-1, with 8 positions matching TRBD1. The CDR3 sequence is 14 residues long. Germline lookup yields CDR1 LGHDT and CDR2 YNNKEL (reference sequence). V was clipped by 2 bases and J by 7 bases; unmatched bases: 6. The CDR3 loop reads CASSQTGGIGEAFF. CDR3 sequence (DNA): TGTGCCAGCAGCCAAACAGGGGGGATCGGTGAAGCTTTCTTT.

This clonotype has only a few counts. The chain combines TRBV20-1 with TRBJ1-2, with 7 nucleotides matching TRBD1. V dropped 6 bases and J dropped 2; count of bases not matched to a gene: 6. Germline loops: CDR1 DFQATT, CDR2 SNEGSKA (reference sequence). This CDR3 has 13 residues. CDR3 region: CSARDSSNYGYTF. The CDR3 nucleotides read TGCAGTGCAAGGGACAGCTCGAACTATGGCTACACCTTC.

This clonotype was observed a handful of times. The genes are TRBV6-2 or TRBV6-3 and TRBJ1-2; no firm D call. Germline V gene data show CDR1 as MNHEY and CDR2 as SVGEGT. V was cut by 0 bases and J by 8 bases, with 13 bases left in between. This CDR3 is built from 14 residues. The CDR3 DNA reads TGTGCCAGCAGTTACTCTGGGCGCAACCTGGGCTACACCTTC. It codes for CASSYSGRNLGYTF.

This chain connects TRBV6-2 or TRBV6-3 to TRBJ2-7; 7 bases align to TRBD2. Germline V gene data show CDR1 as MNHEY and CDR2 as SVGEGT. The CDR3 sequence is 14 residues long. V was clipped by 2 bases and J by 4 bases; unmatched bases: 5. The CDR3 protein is CASSYPTSRYEQYF. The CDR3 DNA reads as TGTGCCAGCAGTTACCCGACTAGCAGATACGAGCAGTACTTC.

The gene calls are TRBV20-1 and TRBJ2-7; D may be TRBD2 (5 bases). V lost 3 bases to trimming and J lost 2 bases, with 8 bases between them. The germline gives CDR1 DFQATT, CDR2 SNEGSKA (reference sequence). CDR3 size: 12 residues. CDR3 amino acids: CSARGDTYEQYF. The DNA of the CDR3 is TGCAGTGCTAGGGGAGACACCTACGAGCAGTACTTC.

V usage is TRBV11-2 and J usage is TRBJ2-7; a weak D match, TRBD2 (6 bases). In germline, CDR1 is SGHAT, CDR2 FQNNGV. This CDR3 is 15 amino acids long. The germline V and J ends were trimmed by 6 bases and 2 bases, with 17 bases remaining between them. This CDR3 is CASSSRETQPYEQYF. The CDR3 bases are TGTGCCAGCAGTTCACGGGAGACCCAGCCCTACGAGCAGTACTTC.

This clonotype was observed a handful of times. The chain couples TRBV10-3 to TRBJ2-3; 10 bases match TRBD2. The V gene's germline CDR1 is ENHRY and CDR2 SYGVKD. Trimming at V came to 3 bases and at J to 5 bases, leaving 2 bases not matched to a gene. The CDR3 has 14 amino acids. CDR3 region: CAISEAGGRDTQYF. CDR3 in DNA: TGTGCCATCAGTGAAGCGGGGGGGCGAGATACGCAGTATTTT.